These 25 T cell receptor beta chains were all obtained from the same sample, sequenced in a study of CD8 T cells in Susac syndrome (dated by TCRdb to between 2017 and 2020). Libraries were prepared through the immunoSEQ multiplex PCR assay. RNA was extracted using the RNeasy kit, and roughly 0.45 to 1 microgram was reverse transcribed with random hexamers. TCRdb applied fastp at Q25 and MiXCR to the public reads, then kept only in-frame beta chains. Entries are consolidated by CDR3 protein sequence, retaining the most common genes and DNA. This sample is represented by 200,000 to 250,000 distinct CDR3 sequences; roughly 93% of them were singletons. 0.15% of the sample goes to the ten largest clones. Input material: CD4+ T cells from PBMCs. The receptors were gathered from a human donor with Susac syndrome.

DNA for the CDR3: TGTGCCAGCTCACCATCTGGGGGGAACTATGGCTACACCTTC. It specifies CASSPSGGNYGYTF. The rearrangement joins TRBV18 to TRBJ1-2, with D possibly matching TRBD1 (5 bases). Trimming took off 2 bases at V and 2 bases at J, with 9 bases between the two ends. The germline CDR1 and CDR2 sequences are KGHSH and LQKENI. This CDR3 comprises 14 residues.

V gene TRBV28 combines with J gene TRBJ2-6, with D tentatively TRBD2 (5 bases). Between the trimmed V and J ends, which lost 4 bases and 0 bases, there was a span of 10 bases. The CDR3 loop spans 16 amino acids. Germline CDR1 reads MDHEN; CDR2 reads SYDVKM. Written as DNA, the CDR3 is TGTGCCAGCAGTTACCCGGGGAGCTCTGGGGCCAACGTCCTGACTTTC. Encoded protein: CASSYPGSSGANVLTF.

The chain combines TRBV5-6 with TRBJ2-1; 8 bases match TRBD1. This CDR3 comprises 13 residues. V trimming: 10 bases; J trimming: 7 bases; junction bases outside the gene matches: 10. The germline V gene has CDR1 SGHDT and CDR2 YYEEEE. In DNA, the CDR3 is TGTGCCGGGGGGTGGACAGGGCTAAATGAGCAGTTCTTC. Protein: CAGGWTGLNEQFF.

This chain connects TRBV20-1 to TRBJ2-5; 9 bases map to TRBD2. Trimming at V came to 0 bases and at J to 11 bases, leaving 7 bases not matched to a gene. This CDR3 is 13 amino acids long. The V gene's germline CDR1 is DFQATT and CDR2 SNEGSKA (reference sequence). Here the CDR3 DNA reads TGCAGTGCTAGAGATCCCCTAGCGGGGCTTCAGTACTTC. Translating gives CSARDPLAGLQYF.

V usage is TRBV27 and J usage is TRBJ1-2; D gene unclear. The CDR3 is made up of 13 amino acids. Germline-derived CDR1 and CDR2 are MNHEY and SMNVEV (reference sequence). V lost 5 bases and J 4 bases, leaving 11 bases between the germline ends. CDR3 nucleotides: TGTGCCAGCAGTATCCGGGGATCCTATGGCTACACCTTC. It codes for CASSIRGSYGYTF.

This chain's CDR3 is CATSRENREGANVLTF. The CDR3 DNA sequence: TGTGCCACCAGCAGAGAGAACAGGGAGGGGGCCAACGTCCTGACTTTC. The chain joins TRBV15 to TRBJ2-6, with D perhaps TRBD1 (6 bases). This CDR3 is 16 amino acids long. The V gene lost 0 bases and the J gene lost 4 bases, with 10 bases spanning the gap. Germline V gene sequence: CDR1 LNHNV, CDR2 YYDKDF (reference sequence).

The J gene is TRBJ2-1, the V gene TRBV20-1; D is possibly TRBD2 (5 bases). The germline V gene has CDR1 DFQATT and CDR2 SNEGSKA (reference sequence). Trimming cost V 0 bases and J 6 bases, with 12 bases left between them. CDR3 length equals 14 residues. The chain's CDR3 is CSARDIRDFNEQFF. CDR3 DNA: TGCAGTGCTAGAGATATCCGGGATTTCAATGAGCAGTTCTTC.

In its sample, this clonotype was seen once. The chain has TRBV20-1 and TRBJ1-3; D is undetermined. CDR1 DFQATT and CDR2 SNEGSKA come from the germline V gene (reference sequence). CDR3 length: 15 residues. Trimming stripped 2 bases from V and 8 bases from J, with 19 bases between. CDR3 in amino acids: CSARPRRGFTDTIYF. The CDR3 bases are TGCAGTGCTAGACCCCGCCGCGGGTTCACGGACACCATATATTTT.

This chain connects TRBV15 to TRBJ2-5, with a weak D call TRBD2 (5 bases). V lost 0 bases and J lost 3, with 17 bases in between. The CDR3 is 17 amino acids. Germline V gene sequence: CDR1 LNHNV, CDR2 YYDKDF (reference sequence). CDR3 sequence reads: CATSRDSARAIEETQYF. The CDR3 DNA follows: TGTGCCACCAGCAGAGATTCGGCGCGGGCCATAGAAGAGACCCAGTACTTC.

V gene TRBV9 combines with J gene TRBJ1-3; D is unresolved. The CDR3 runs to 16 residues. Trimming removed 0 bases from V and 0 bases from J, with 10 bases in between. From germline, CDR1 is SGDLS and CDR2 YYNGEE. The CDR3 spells CASSVVGDLSGNTIYF. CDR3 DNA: TGTGCCAGCAGCGTAGTTGGGGATCTCTCTGGAAACACCATATATTTT.

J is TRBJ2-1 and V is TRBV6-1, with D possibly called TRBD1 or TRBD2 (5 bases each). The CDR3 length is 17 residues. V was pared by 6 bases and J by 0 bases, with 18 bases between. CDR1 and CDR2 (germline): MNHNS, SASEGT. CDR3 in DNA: TGTGCCAGCAGCACTTTGGTGTGGGGGAGCTCCTACAATGAGCAGTTCTTC. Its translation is CASSTLVWGSSYNEQFF.

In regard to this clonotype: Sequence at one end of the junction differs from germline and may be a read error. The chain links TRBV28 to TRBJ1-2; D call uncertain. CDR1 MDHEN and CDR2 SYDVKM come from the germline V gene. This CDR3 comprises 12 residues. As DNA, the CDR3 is TGTGCCAACAGTCTTCCTTGGGGAGGCTACACCTTC. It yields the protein CANSLPWGGYTF.

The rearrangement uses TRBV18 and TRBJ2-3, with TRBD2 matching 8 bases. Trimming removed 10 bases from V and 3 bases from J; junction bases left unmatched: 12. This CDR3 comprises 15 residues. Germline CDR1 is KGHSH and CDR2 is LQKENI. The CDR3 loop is CATLPRGGSTDTQYF. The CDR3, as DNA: TGTGCCACCTTACCCCGGGGGGGCTCGACAGATACGCAGTATTTT. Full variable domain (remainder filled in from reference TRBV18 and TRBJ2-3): NAGVMQNPRHLVRRRGQEARLRCSPMKGHSHVYWYRQLPEEGLKFMVYLQKENIIDESGMPKERFSAEFPKEGPSILRIQQVVRGDSAAYFCATLPRGGSTDTQYFGPGTRLTVL.

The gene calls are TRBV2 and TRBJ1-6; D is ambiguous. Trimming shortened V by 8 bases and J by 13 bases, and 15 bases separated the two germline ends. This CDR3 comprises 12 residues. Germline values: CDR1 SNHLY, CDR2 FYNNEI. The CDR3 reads CASSVGFGPLHF. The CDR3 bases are TGTGCCAGCTCAGTGGGATTCGGGCCCCTCCACTTT.

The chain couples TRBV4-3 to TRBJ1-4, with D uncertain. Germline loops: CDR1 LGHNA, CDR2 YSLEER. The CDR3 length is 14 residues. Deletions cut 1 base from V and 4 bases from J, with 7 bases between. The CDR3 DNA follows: TGCGCCAGCAGCCAAGCCTTGATTAATGAAAAACTGTTTTTT. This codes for CASSQALINEKLFF.

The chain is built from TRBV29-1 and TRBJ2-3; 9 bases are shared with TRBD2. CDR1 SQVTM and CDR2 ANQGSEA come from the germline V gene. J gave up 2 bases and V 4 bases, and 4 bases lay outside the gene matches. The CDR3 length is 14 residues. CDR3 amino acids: CSVATSGYTDTQYF. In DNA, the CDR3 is TGCAGCGTTGCCACTAGCGGGTACACAGATACGCAGTATTTT.

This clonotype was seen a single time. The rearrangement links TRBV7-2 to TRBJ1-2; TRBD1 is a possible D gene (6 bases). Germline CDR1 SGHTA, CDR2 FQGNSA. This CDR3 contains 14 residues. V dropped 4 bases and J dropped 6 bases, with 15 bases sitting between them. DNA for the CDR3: TGTGCCAGCAGCTCCTACAGGGCCCTGGATGGCTACACCTTC. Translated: CASSSYRALDGYTF.

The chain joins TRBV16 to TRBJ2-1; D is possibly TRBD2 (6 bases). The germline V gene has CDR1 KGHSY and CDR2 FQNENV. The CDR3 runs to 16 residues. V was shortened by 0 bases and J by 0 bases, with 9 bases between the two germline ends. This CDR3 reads CASSQSQTSSYNEQFF. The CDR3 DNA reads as TGTGCCAGCAGCCAATCCCAGACTAGCTCCTACAATGAGCAGTTCTTC.

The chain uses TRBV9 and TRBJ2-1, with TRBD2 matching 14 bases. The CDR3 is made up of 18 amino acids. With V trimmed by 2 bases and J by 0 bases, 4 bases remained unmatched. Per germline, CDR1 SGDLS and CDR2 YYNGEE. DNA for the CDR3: TGTGCCAGCAGCGTGACTAGCGGGGGGGTCAGCTCCTACAATGAGCAGTTCTTC. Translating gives CASSVTSGGVSSYNEQFF. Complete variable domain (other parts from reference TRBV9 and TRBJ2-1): DSGVTQTPKHLITATGQRVTLRCSPRSGDLSVYWYQQSLDQGLQFLIQYYNGEERAKGNILERFSAQQFPDLHSELNLSSLELGDSALYFCASSVTSGGVSSYNEQFFGPGTRLTVL.

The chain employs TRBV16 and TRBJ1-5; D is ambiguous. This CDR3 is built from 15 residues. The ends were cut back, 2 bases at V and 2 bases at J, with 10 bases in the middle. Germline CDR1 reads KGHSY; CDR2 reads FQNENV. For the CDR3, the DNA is TGTGCCAGCAGCCAAGATTGGGGTGGCAATCAGCCCCAGCATTTT. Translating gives CASSQDWGGNQPQHF.

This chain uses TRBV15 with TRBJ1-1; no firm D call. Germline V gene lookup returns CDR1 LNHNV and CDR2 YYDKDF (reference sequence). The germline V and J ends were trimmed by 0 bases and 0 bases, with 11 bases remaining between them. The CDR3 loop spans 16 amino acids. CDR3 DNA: TGTGCCACCAGCAGAGAAATCGGGCAGCTGAACACTGAAGCTTTCTTT. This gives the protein CATSREIGQLNTEAFF.

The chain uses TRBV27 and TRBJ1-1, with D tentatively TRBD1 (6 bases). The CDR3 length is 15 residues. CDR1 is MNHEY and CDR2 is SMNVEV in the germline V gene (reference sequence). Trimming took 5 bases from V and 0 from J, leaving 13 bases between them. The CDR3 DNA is TGTGCCAGCAGTCCCCCCGGGACAATGAACACTGAAGCTTTCTTT. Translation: CASSPPGTMNTEAFF.

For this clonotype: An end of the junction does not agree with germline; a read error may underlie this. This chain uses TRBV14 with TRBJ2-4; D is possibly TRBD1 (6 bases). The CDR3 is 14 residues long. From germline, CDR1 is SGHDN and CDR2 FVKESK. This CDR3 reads CASSLRTAINIQYF. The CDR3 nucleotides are TGTGCCAGCAGCCTACGGACAGCCATAAACATTCAGTACTTC. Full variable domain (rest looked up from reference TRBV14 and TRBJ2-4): EAGVTQFPSHSVIEKGQTVTLRCDPISGHDNLYWYRRVMGKEIKFLLHFVKESKQDESGMPNNRFLAERTGGTYSTLKVQPAELEDSGVYFCASSLRTAINIQYFGAGTRLSVL.

CDR3 protein: CASSEGTGGYTQYF. Written as DNA, the CDR3 is TGTGCCAGCAGTGAAGGGACAGGGGGGTATACGCAGTATTTT. V is TRBV2 and J is TRBJ2-3, with 10 bases lining up with TRBD1. CDR3 length: 14 amino acids. In germline, CDR1 is SNHLY, CDR2 FYNNEI. V lost 1 base, J lost 7 bases, and 2 bases stayed unmatched.

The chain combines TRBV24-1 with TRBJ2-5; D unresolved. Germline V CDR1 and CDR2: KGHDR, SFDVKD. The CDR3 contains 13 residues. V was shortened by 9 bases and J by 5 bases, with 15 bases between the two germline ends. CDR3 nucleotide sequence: TGTGCCACCCGGAACCCCGTTACGGAGACCCAGTACTTC. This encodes CATRNPVTETQYF.